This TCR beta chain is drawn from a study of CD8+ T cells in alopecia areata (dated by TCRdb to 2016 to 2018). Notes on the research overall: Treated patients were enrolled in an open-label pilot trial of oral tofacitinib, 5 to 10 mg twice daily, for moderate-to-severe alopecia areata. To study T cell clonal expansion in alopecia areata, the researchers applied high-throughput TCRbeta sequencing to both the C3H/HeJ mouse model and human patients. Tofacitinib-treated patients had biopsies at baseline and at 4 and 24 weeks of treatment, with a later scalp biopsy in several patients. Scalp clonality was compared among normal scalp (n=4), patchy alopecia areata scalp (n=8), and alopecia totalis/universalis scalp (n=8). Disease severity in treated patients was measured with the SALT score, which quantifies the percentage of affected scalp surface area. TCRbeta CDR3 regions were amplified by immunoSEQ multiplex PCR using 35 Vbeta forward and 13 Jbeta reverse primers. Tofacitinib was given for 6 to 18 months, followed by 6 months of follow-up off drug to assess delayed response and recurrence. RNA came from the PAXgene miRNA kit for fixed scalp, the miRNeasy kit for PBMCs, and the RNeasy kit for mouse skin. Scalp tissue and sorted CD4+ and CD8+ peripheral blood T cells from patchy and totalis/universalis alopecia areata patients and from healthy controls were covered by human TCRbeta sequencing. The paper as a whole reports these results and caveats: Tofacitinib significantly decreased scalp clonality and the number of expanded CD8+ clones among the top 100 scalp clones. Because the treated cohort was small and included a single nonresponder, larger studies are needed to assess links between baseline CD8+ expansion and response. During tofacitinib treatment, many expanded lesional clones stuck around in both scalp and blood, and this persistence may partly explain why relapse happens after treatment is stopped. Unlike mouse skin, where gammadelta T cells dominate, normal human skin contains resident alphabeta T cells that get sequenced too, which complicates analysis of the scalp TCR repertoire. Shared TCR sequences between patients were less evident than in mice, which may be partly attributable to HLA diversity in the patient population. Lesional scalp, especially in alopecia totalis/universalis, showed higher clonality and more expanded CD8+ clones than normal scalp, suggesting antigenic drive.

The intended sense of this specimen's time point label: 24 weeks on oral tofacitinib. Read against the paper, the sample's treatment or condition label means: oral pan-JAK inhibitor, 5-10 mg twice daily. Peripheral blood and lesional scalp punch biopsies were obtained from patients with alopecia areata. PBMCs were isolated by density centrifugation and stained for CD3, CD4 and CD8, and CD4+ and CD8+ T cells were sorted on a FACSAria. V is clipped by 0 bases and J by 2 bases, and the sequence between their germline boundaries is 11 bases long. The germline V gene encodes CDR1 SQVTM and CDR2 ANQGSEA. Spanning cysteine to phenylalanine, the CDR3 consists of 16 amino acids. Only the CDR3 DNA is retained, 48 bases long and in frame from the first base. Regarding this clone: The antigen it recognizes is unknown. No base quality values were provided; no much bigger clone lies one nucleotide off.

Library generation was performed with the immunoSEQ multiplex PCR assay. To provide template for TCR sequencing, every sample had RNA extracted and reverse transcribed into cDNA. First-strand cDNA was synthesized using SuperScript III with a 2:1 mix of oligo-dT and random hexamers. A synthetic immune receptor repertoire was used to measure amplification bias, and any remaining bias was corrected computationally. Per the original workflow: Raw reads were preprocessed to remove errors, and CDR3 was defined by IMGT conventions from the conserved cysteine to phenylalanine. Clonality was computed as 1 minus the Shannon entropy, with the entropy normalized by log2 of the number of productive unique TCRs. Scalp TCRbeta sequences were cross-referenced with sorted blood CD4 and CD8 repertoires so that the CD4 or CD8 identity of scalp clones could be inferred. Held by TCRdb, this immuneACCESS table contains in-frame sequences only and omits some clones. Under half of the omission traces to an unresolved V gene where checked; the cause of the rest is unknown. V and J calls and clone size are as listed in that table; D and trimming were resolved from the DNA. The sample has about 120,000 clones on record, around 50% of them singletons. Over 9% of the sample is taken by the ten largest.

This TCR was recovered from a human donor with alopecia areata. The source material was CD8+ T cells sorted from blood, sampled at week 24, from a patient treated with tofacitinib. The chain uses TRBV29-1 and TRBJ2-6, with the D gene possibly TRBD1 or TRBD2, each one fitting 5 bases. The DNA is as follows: TGCAGCGTTGAAGATCTTTTGGGGGCTGGGGCCAACGTCCTGACTTTC. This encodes CSVEDLLGAGANVLTF. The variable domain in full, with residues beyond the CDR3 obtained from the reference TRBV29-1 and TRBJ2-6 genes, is SAVISQKPSRDICQRGTSLTIQCQVDSQVTMMFWYRQQPGQSLTLIATANQGSEATYESGFVIDKFPISRPNLTFSTLTVSNMSPEDSSIYLCSVEDLLGAGANVLTFGAGSRLTVL.